This TCR beta chain derives from a study of OX40 agonist ivuxolimab in advanced cancers. Points on this clone: Antigen specificity is unknown.

Trimming took 6 bases from V and 8 from J, leaving 13 bases between them. Germline-derived CDR1 and CDR2 are SNHLY and FYNNEI. The CDR3 loop spans 12 amino acids. The data were produced by immunoSEQ multiplex PCR, yet TCRdb's version contains in-frame clones alone and is incomplete. The table shows 85,000 to 95,000 clones, with approximately 89% occurring only once. Study-level findings and limits: The study found that CD8+ T cells averaged more expanded clones than CD4+. Some patients without response likewise showed low normalized clonal expansion.

Sample: CD4+ or CD8+ T cells sorted from blood, taken in a trial of the OX40 agonist ivuxolimab. The V and J genes are TRBV2 and TRBJ1-2, with D perhaps matching TRBD1 (5 bases). This TCR was recovered from an adult with an advanced solid tumor such as melanoma, head and neck, liver or kidney cancer. The CDR3 is CASSTRDRGYTF. The CDR3 region has the DNA TGTGCCAGCAGCACCAGGGATCGAGGCTACACCTTC. Together with reference TRBV2 and TRBJ1-2, the CDR3 gives the full variable domain: EPEVTQTPSHQVTQMGQEVILRCVPISNHLYFYWYRQILGQKVEFLVSFYNNEISEKSEIFDDQFSVERPDGSNFTLKIRSTKLEDSAMYFCASSTRDRGYTFGSGTRLTVV.